The present entry profiles one T cell receptor beta chain with its context. What antigen it recognizes has not been identified. No much larger clone is present one base from it, and per-base qualities are unavailable. These data are taken from a study of cytomegalovirus exposure and HLA in healthy donors (dated by TCRdb to about 2017). Study-level background: In an earlier analysis of 450 to 750 of the donors, around 300 Gb of sequence data and approximately 100 million unique TCR beta sequences from about 179 million T cells were reported. Donor age, sex, ethnicity and CMV serostatus were compiled together with the repertoire data. Among about 360 genotyped donors of the cohort, an average of approximately 230,000 unique TCR beta nucleotide sequences were sequenced per donor, roughly 20% of them non-productive. Along with the roughly 700-subject first cohort, a separate validation cohort of over a hundred different subjects was used. Using immunosequencing, the study profiled T cell repertoires from around 670 subjects and related those repertoires to cytomegalovirus serostatus. Approximately 330 gigabases of sequencing data and around 85 million unique TCR sequences made up an early release that covered approximately 700 HLA-typed donors. In the later analysis, no new phenotypic data were used to find candidate immune exposures; instead, reliance was placed on TCR beta sequences and their occurrence across donors. A later genetic analysis used genome-wide SNP genotypes for about 65% of the 666 donors, treating that subset as a discovery cohort. Roughly five DR-DQ haplotypes were handled as single units for association and clustering, since linkage in the cohort was strong. Typing coverage varied by locus: about 620-630 donors for A, B, C, DRB1 and DQB1; roughly 510 for DQA1; about 590 for DPA1; roughly 450 for DPB1. To predict cytomegalovirus infection status, the study brought together high-throughput TCR immunosequencing, statistical association of individual TCRs with disease status, and machine learning. All discovery cohort repertoires had been generated on a single sequencing platform. Of the approximately 400 genotyped donors, 65% to 90% fell in the genetic ancestry cluster associated with self-reported Caucasian donors. An earlier analysis of nearly 600 of the donors applied high-throughput TCR beta sequencing to assess whether each TCR beta V gene segment acted as functional or pseudogenic. HLA typing covered class I and class II loci at four-digit resolution. In a later analysis, previously published TCR beta repertoires from about 640 donors were re-analyzed and high-resolution HLA genotyping was added so that TCR occurrence patterns could be studied. The aim of the study was to test whether cataloging public T cell receptors could identify signatures of past pathogen exposure. What the authors observed across the whole study: While some public TCRs were present in many individuals, most TCR sequences turned up only very rarely across donors. Immune exposure information for the cohort was limited to CMV serostatus. Linkage disequilibrium might explain the correlated functional status among segregating V segments, but an unknown experimental factor could not be ruled out. According to a later genetic analysis, donors in an Asian-associated ancestry cluster had fewer N-insertions in productive TCRs than the approximately 610-donor mean. In both the original and validation cohorts, the classifier was reported to diagnose cytomegalovirus status with high specificity and sensitivity. Presence/absence analyses assumed roughly uniform sequencing depth across donors, an assumption that may not hold. A cluster of highly shared sequence variants was judged likely to represent a technical artifact of the sequencing pipeline. The earlier analysis of some 540 of the donors excluded approximately 15 rarely observed V segments, including chromosome 9 orphons, because counts were too low. The study gave a list of some 150 TCR beta chains associated with cytomegalovirus. Strong co-occurrence of HLA alleles, especially DR and DQ, made assigning TCR associations to individual alleles difficult. HLA typing was unavailable for some donors at each locus, so association tests used only the typed subset. In a later analysis, most CMV-associated TCR beta chains were found to appear HLA-restricted, with HLA associations seemingly driven largely by CMV exposure. An earlier analysis of around 500 of the donors showed that most TCR beta V segments appeared in productive rearrangements either about 87% or about 30% of the time, which broadly matched IMGT annotations. A later analysis found that HLA-associated TCR beta chains were more clonally expanded and had lower generation probabilities than equally common non-associated chains. A later analysis found that TCR association rates varied across HLA loci, with DRB1 alleles showing the most associated TCRs and HLA-C alleles the fewest. V-gene and J-gene trimming of TCR beta chains was associated with a missense DCLRE1C variant in a later genetic analysis, and the association was replicated in an independent cohort. A few of the identified cytomegalovirus-associated TCR beta chains were confirmed in vitro to be specific for cytomegalovirus antigens. A further reported finding was that TCR beta sequences accurately predicted the HLA-A and HLA-B alleles for most subjects in the first cohort. In this cohort, only TCR beta chains were sequenced, and detectable features were limited by the absence of alpha or paired-chain data. Several of the top co-occurrence clusters appeared to be linked to parvovirus B19, influenza, CMV and Epstein-Barr virus, according to a later analysis. Specific HLA alleles were associated with around 18,000 TCR beta sequences at a false discovery rate of 0.05 in a later analysis. Some IMGT-functional V segments, including TRBV6-2 and TRBV6-3, could not be told apart with the 87-base-pair reads, so those segments were excluded. The authors suggested that the approach could potentially be extended to other disease states and immunological phenotypes.

V sheds 4 bases and J sheds 2 bases, leaving 14 bases between their ends. CDR1 and CDR2, per the germline V gene, are SGHDT and YYEEEE. The CDR3, cysteine through phenylalanine, is 15 amino acids long. Only the CDR3 DNA is retained, 45 bases long and in frame from the first base. The library was produced with the immunoSEQ multiplex PCR assay. The multiplex PCR relied on a mix of 60 forward primers for TCR Vbeta segments and 13 reverse primers for TCR Jbeta segments. Amplification of the CDR3 region of rearranged TCR beta genes was performed with a multiplex PCR assay on genomic DNA. Amplified TCR beta libraries were sequenced as 87-base-pair reads on the Illumina HiSeq System. The authors processed their data as follows. A later analysis tallied roughly 80 million unique TCR beta chains across the 640 or so repertoires, and approximately 12 million of those chains were shared by two or more donors. Raw reads were error-corrected and collapsed into unique sequences by a nearest-neighbor algorithm in which closely related sequences were merged to remove PCR and sequencing errors. V, D and J gene segments were assigned by aligning CDR3 sequences to IMGT reference sequences. For a sequence to be retained, a match of at least six nucleotides was required to both a V gene segment and a J gene segment. A rearrangement was called productive if the CDR3 had no stop codons and remained in frame with V and J, and every other rearrangement was called non-productive. Following IMGT convention, CDR3 was defined as the stretch from the second conserved V-encoded cysteine to the conserved J-encoded phenylalanine. Sequences without an unambiguous match to a single V gene segment were excluded from the earlier analysis of about 600 of the donors. In an earlier analysis of approximately 560 of the donors, a V segment was called functional when productive rearrangements were above 56.7%, and segregating when the standard deviation between donors exceeded 5%. A statistical classification framework was built to diagnose cytomegalovirus status from the catalog of TCR beta chain sequences. A later analysis assigned V and J genes by comparing TCR nucleotide sequences with IMGT/GENE-DB human TR gene sequences. Using the TCRdist pipeline, a later analysis assigned CDR3 sequences along with most-parsimonious VDJ recombination scenarios. In a later analysis, each TCR beta chain was defined by its CDR3 amino acid sequence together with its V-gene family, and reads lacking a unique V-gene family were excluded. A later analysis removed several hundred highly shared, low-generation-probability nucleotide sequences to deal with suspected cross-contamination and a sequencing artifact. In a later analysis, a clonal expansion index for each public chain was calculated from normalized within-repertoire ranks of inferred template counts. In a later analysis, generation probabilities were computed using a VDJ recombination model fitted to out-of-frame rearrangements, and the results were checked against IGoR. In a later analysis, hypergeometric tests were used to score TCR-TCR, TCR-HLA and TCR-CMV co-occurrence, with a repertoire-size bias correction applied to TCR pairs. A later analysis estimated false discovery rates by permuting HLA or CMV assignments 20 times. In a later analysis, co-occurring TCRs were grouped using DBSCAN, and TCRdist sequence similarity was added for clustering within HLA-allele-positive subsets. Repertoires with fewer than 30,000 or more than 120,000 public chains were left out of co-occurrence clustering, as were five repertoires with anomalous nucleotide sharing. The immuneACCESS repertoire file appears here via TCRdb, limited to in-frame rearrangements. These files lack a portion of the clones; in checked studies, under half of the deficit traces to unresolved V genes, and the cause of the others is not known. Clone size and the V and J calls come from that table; the DNA yielded D and trimming. The sample records around 140,000 clones, about 80% of which are singletons. The ten top clones hold just over 4.5% of the sample.

In total, just over 650 healthy bone marrow donors made up the cohort. All cohort members were sampled while nominally healthy, although unrecorded immune exposures were likely present. The donor tested CMV seronegative and was one of the 352 seronegative cohort members. Each donor provided a peripheral blood sample, and peripheral blood mononuclear cells were used for TCR beta sequencing. The Qiagen DNeasy Blood Extraction Kit was used to extract genomic DNA from the blood cell samples. This sequence uses TRBV5-6 and TRBJ2-3; the D region possibly corresponds to TRBD2 (6 bases align). Sequencing was done on a sample of PBMCs. This clonotype originated in a man aged 40-55 years in good health and CMV-seronegative. The CDR3 reads CASSRAAGYTDTQYF. The DNA reads as follows: TGTGCCAGCAGCCGCGCCGCGGGGTACACAGATACGCAGTATTTT.